The 3 T cell receptor beta chains listed next were all sequenced from one sample in a study of CD8+ T cells in alopecia areata. The authors extracted RNA and reverse transcribed it into cDNA as the sequencing template. Generated by immunoSEQ multiplex PCR, the TCRdb table keeps only in-frame clones and is missing some. The sample shows about 300,000 clones, no singletons; the ten largest hold 1.2%. Cutaneous lymph nodes were pooled and cells sorted by CD4, CD8alpha, NKG2D, NKG2ACE and more. Material: CD4+ T cells sorted from a lymph node. These TCRs come from a C3H/HeJ mouse with alopecia areata. MHC haplotype: H2-k.

Note on this clone: The listed genes are named as in mouse. The sequenced fragment ends 4 residues before the CDR3 boundary, so the rest is inferred from the germline J gene. The sample carries other DNA sequences with the same CDR3. The rearrangement joins TRBV13-1 to TRBJ2-1; D possibly corresponds to TRBD2 (7 bases). The CDR3 loop spans 15 amino acids. Per the germline V gene, CDR1 is NSHNY and CDR2 is SYGAGN. Between the trimmed V and J ends, which lost 0 bases and 3 bases, there was a span of 10 bases. The CDR3 here is CASSDAGGAYAEQFF. The CDR3 DNA, read in part, is TGTGCCAGCAGTGATGCTGGGGGCGCCTATGCT.

Comments on this clone: Mouse germline and gene names are used. The read is 4 residues too short to cover the CDR3 end, so that end is filled in from the germline J gene. The rearrangement links TRBV5 to TRBJ2-2, with 8 bases identical to TRBD1. This CDR3 comprises 15 residues. Per the germline V gene, CDR1 is LGHNA and CDR2 is YNLKQL (reference sequence). J gave up 4 bases and V 1 base, and 2 bases lay outside the gene matches. The CDR3 bases that were read are TGTGCCAGCAGCCAAGGGACAGGGCCCACCGGG. Encoded protein: CASSQGTGPTG. Given in full, the CDR3 is CASSQGTGPTGQLYF.

This clone has more than one count but fewer than ten. This may come from a read error, since a much larger clone is one base off. These gene names are mouse names. The sequence runs out 3 residues before the end of the CDR3; the remainder is reconstructed from the germline J gene. This sample includes further DNA sequences coding for the same CDR3. The chain recombines TRBV1 with TRBJ1-6; 9 nucleotides line up with TRBD1. Being an ORF, TRBJ1-6 has a function that is uncertain. The CDR3 sequence is 15 residues long. After removal of 6 bases from V and 4 bases from J, the junction contained 4 bases not matched to a gene. Germline CDR1 is NSQYPW and CDR2 is LRSPGD (reference sequence). CDR3 sequence: CTCSAGTGYNSPLYF. The sequenced CDR3 bases are TGCACCTGCAGCGCCGGGACAGGGTATAATTCGCCC.